These 5 T cell receptor beta chains came from one sample sequenced in a study of beta chain features in type 1 diabetes. Reverse transcription of all isolated RNA meant that expressed TCRB transcripts were sequenced. Profiled with immunoSEQ multiplex PCR; TCRdb holds only in-frame clones, not every one. Among 150,000 or so clones, roughly 65% were seen once, and the ten largest hold about 0.1%. These receptors' targets are unknown. Study findings and constraints: For Type 1 diabetes patients, all four CD4+ subsets carried TCRB CDR3s that were moderately but significantly shorter.

Material: naive CD4+ T cells from blood. The origin of the receptors is a man aged 25 to 40 with type 1 diabetes.

V and J are TRBV13 and TRBJ2-5; possible D gene TRBD1, 6 bases. This CDR3 region has 14 residues. Germline CDR1 and CDR2: PRHDT and FYEKMQ (reference sequence). The V and J ends lost 1 base and 4 bases respectively, with 10 bases between them. The CDR3 region is CASSLVAGAETQYF. The CDR3 DNA follows: TGTGCCAGCAGCTTAGTAGCAGGGGCAGAGACCCAGTACTTC.

The rearrangement joins TRBV15 to TRBJ1-1, with no clear D. The germline V and J ends were trimmed by 1 base and 0 bases, with 3 bases remaining between them. Per the germline V gene, CDR1 is LNHNV and CDR2 is YYDKDF (reference sequence). The CDR3 consists of 13 residues. The CDR3 sequence is CATSRALNTEAFF. The CDR3 DNA sequence: TGTGCCACCAGCAGAGCCCTGAACACTGAAGCTTTCTTT.

The genes are TRBV29-1 and TRBJ2-7; no clear D gene. Between the trimmed V and J ends, which lost 5 bases and 0 bases, there was a span of 8 bases. Germline V gene sequence: CDR1 SQVTM, CDR2 ANQGSEA. The CDR3 is 12 amino acids. DNA of the CDR3: TGCAGCGTTTCAGACAACTCCTACGAGCAGTACTTC. This sequence encodes CSVSDNSYEQYF.

The rearrangement uses TRBV30 and TRBJ2-5, with 12 positions matching TRBD2. Trimming removed 1 base from V and 4 bases from J; junction bases left unmatched: 1. The CDR3 is 14 residues long. Germline V CDR1 and CDR2: GTSNPN, SVGIG (reference sequence). This CDR3 is CAWSGLAGAETQYF. The DNA for the CDR3 is TGTGCCTGGAGTGGACTAGCGGGGGCAGAGACCCAGTACTTC.

This chain connects TRBV30 to TRBJ1-4; unclear D gene. The CDR3 contains 14 residues. Germline assignment: CDR1 GTSNPN and CDR2 SVGIG (reference sequence). V was pared by 2 bases and J by 0 bases, with 7 bases between. CDR3 region: CAWSMTTTNEKLFF. CDR3 bases: TGTGCCTGGAGTATGACTACAACTAATGAAAAACTGTTTTTT.